This T cell receptor (beta chain) came from a study of T cells in Graves' hyperthyroidism and ophthalmopathy. This clonotype was seen at least ten times. Amplified TCR beta CDR3 regions came from RNA transcripts. In the first-round RT-PCR of the TCR CDR3, the HTBI primer set was used. TCRdb processed the multiplex PCR reads anew with MiXCR; each CDR3 protein has one entry. The data show 300,000 to 450,000 distinct CDR3 sequences, about 12% seen once. CDR3 length: 17 residues. The ends lost 6 bases at V and 0 bases at J; junction bases unmatched: 9. Germline assignment: CDR1 MDHEN and CDR2 SYDVKM. V gene TRBV28 combines with J gene TRBJ2-4, with 9 bases lining up with TRBD1. The source material was blood. The sequence derives from a woman in her late teens or twenties with Graves' hyperthyroidism. The CDR3: CASSQAQGAKAKNIQYF. CDR3 nucleotide sequence: TGTGCCAGCAGCCAGGCACAGGGGGCGAAAGCCAAAAACATTCAGTACTTC.